Sequencing of this TCR beta chain was carried out in a study of cytomegalovirus exposure and HLA in healthy donors (dated by TCRdb to the late 2010s). A note on the overall study: An earlier analysis of under 600 of the donors reported 250 to 350 Gb of sequence data and roughly 100 million unique TCR beta sequences from some 180 million T cells. Every discovery cohort repertoire had been produced on one sequencing platform. An earlier analysis of some 500 of the donors used high-throughput TCR beta sequencing to judge whether each TCR beta V gene segment behaved as functional or pseudogenic. An early release covering approximately 600 HLA-typed donors comprised roughly 300 gigabases of sequencing data and around 86 million unique TCR sequences. Class I and class II HLA loci were covered by the typing at four-digit resolution. Genome-wide SNP genotypes for about 60% of the 666 donors were used in a later genetic analysis, which treated that subset as a discovery cohort. The number of donors typed differed by locus, with roughly 620-640 for A, B, C, DRB1 and DQB1, roughly 520 for DQA1, 600 to 610 for DPA1, and over 400 for DPB1. Roughly 5 DR-DQ haplotypes were handled as single units for association and clustering because linkage in the cohort was strong. The genetic ancestry cluster associated with self-reported Caucasian donors included 81% of the roughly 400 genotyped donors. To predict cytomegalovirus infection status, the study brought together high-throughput TCR immunosequencing, statistical association of individual TCRs with disease status, and machine learning. In a later analysis, previously published TCR beta repertoires from more than 500 donors were re-analyzed and high-resolution HLA genotyping was added so that TCR occurrence patterns could be studied. The study aimed to test whether cataloging public T cell receptors could reveal signatures of past pathogen exposure. The T cell repertoires of around 730 subjects were profiled by immunosequencing and related to cytomegalovirus serostatus. Rather than drawing on any new phenotypic data, the later analysis identified candidate immune exposures from TCR beta sequences and the way those sequences occurred across donors. Alongside the repertoire data, information on donor age, sex, ethnicity and CMV serostatus was compiled. Among roughly 370 genotyped donors of the cohort, an average of 235,054 unique TCR beta nucleotide sequences were sequenced per donor, about a sixth of them non-productive. A separate validation cohort of 100 to 150 different subjects was used in addition to the roughly 670-subject first cohort. Here is what the overall study found, with its caveats: In a later genetic analysis, a missense DCLRE1C variant was associated with V-gene and J-gene trimming of TCR beta chains, and the association was replicated in an independent cohort. A further reported finding was that TCR beta sequences accurately predicted the HLA-A and HLA-B alleles for most subjects in the first cohort. In a later analysis, the rate of TCR association differed among HLA loci, with DRB1 alleles having the most associated TCRs and HLA-C alleles having the fewest. Most TCR sequences were seen in very few donors, while some public TCRs were found in many individuals. Immune exposure information for the cohort was limited to CMV serostatus. According to a later analysis, parvovirus B19, influenza, CMV and Epstein-Barr virus appeared linked to several top co-occurrence clusters. In both the original and validation cohorts, the classifier was reported to diagnose cytomegalovirus status with high specificity and sensitivity. Because counts were too low, seventeen rarely observed V segments, including chromosome 9 orphons, were excluded from the earlier analysis of fewer than 650 of the donors. When HLA alleles, especially DR and DQ, strongly co-occurred, attributing TCR associations to individual alleles was difficult. Three of the identified cytomegalovirus-associated TCR beta chains were confirmed in vitro to be specific for cytomegalovirus antigens. In a later analysis, HLA-associated TCR beta chains showed more clonal expansion and lower generation probabilities than non-associated chains that were equally common. A later genetic analysis reported fewer N-insertions in productive TCRs among donors in an Asian-associated ancestry cluster than the roughly 690-donor mean. Linkage disequilibrium might explain the correlated functional status among segregating V segments, but an unknown experimental factor could not be ruled out. Roughly uniform sequencing depth across donors was assumed in presence/absence analyses, although this assumption may not hold. In this cohort, only TCR beta chains were sequenced, and detectable features were limited by the absence of alpha or paired-chain data. In a later analysis, 16,951 TCR beta sequences were associated with specific HLA alleles at a false discovery rate of 0.05. Because HLA typing was unavailable for some donors at each locus, only the typed subset was used in association tests. In a later analysis, most CMV-associated TCR beta chains were found to appear HLA-restricted, with HLA associations seemingly driven largely by CMV exposure. A total of fewer than 200 TCR beta chains were listed by the study as associated with cytomegalovirus. Broadly in line with IMGT annotations, most TCR beta V segments showed up in productive rearrangements about 87% or about 30% of the time in an earlier analysis of 587 of the donors. According to the authors, the approach could potentially be generalized to other disease states and immunological phenotypes. A cluster of highly shared sequence variants was judged likely to represent a technical artifact of the sequencing pipeline.

The cohort comprised fewer than 750 healthy bone marrow donors. Cohort members were all nominally healthy when sampled, although unrecorded immune exposures were likely present. The donor was CMV seropositive and belonged to the group of over 250 seropositive cohort members. A peripheral blood sample was collected from each donor, and TCR beta sequencing was performed on peripheral blood mononuclear cells. Genomic DNA extraction from the blood cell samples was performed with the Qiagen DNeasy Blood Extraction Kit. Details on this clone: No cognate antigen has been identified for it. Base qualities were left out, and no much larger clone turns up one base away.

Library generation was performed with the immunoSEQ multiplex PCR assay. The multiplex PCR relied on a mix of 60 forward primers for TCR Vbeta segments and 13 reverse primers for TCR Jbeta segments. The CDR3 region of rearranged TCR beta genes was amplified from genomic DNA with a multiplex PCR assay. On the Illumina HiSeq System, the amplified TCR beta libraries were sequenced as 87-base-pair reads. The study's processing was this. A later analysis tallied around 80 million unique TCR beta chains across the 700 or so repertoires, and around 9.9 million of those chains were shared by two or more donors. To remove PCR and sequencing errors, raw reads were error-corrected and collapsed into unique sequences using a nearest-neighbor algorithm that merged closely related sequences. CDR3 sequences were aligned to IMGT reference sequences to assign V, D and J gene segments. For a sequence to be retained, at least a six-nucleotide match to both a V gene segment and a J gene segment was required. Rearrangements were classified as productive when the CDR3 lacked stop codons and remained in frame with V and J, and all other rearrangements were classified as non-productive. CDR3 was defined according to IMGT convention as the region running from the second conserved V-encoded cysteine to the conserved J-encoded phenylalanine. The earlier analysis of a few hundred of the donors excluded sequences that lacked an unambiguous match to a single V gene segment. An earlier analysis of 587 of the donors classified V segments as functional when productive rearrangements were above 56.7% and as segregating when the standard deviation between donors was above 5%. To diagnose cytomegalovirus status from the catalog of TCR beta chain sequences, a statistical classification framework was built. In a later analysis, TCR nucleotide sequences were compared against IMGT/GENE-DB human TR gene sequences so that V and J genes could be assigned. A later analysis assigned CDR3 sequences and most-parsimonious VDJ recombination scenarios with the TCRdist pipeline. In a later analysis, each TCR beta chain was defined by its CDR3 amino acid sequence together with its V-gene family, and reads lacking a unique V-gene family were excluded. To address suspected cross-contamination and a sequencing artifact, a later analysis removed over 500 highly shared, low-generation-probability nucleotide sequences. A later analysis calculated a clonal expansion index for each public chain from normalized within-repertoire ranks of inferred template counts. A later analysis computed generation probabilities with a VDJ recombination model fitted to out-of-frame rearrangements, and checked the results against IGoR. Hypergeometric tests were used in a later analysis to score TCR-TCR, TCR-HLA and TCR-CMV co-occurrence, with a repertoire-size bias correction applied to the TCR pairs. To estimate false discovery rates, a later analysis permuted the HLA or CMV assignments 20 times. A later analysis grouped co-occurring TCRs with DBSCAN, adding TCRdist sequence similarity when clustering within HLA-allele-positive subsets. Co-occurrence clustering excluded repertoires with fewer than 30,000 or more than 120,000 public chains, plus five with anomalous nucleotide sharing. In TCRdb, the immuneACCESS table is reduced to in-frame sequences with V and J assigned. These tables do not hold every clone; where another copy was compared, an unresolved V gene accounts for under half, and the others remain unexplained. The V and J calls and clone size were taken over from that table, and D and trimming were inferred from the DNA. The sample profile shows 130,000 to 150,000 clones; over 70% of them were found once. The biggest ten clones account for around 6.2% of the sample.

Sequencing used PBMCs. This TCR was sampled from a man aged 30-40 years in good health and CMV-seropositive.

The base sequence is TGTGCCAGTAGTATAGATTTAGGGGTCTACGAGCAGTACTTC. It specifies CASSIDLGVYEQYF. The chain is made from TRBV19 and TRBJ2-7, and possibly TRBD1, on 5 matching bases. The CDR3 holds 14 amino acids from the cysteine to the phenylalanine. Only the CDR3 region is kept as DNA, spanning 42 bases read in frame from base 1. Trimming removed 0 bases from V and 3 bases from J, leaving 9 bases between the germline ends. From a lookup of the germline V gene (reference sequence), CDR1 and CDR2 are LNHDA and SQIVND. Extended through the reference TRBV19 and TRBJ2-7 proteins, this CDR3 yields the full variable domain: DGGITQSPKYLFRKEGQNVTLSCEQNLNHDAMYWYRQDPGQGLRLIYYSQIVNDFQKGDIAEGYSVSREKKESFPLTVTSAQKNPTAFYLCASSIDLGVYEQYFGPGTRLTVT.